The rows below give T cell receptor beta chains drawn from one sample of a study of brain T cells in children with intractable seizures. Data came from immunoSEQ multiplex PCR; TCRdb stores just in-frame clones and leaves some out. Of around 80,000 clones in the sample, 91% are singletons; the top ten hold approximately 25%. The sample in question was peripheral blood, obtained at surgery. The receptors stem from a girl aged 2-10 years with Rasmussen encephalitis and intractable seizures. CDR3s include the opening cysteine and the closing phenylalanine or tryptophan. Fields, in order: D gene, clone size, J gene, V gene, CDR3 protein, CDR3 DNA. The D gene is left open where the match is weak. Where a row states a size, it is once, few, many or the class of an expanded clone; other rows omit it.

D: -; size: -; J: TRBJ1-2; V: TRBV24-1; CDR3: CATSVRDKRGYTF; DNA: TGTGCCACCAGTGTCCGGGACAAGCGCGGCTACACCTTC
D: -; size: -; J: TRBJ1-5; V: TRBV5-6; CDR3: CASSSGGGGQPQHF; DNA: TGTGCCAGCAGCTCCGGGGGGGGCGGGCAGCCCCAGCATTTT
D: -; size: -; J: TRBJ2-3; V: TRBV28; CDR3: CASMTATSTDTQYF; DNA: TGTGCCAGCATGACGGCCACTAGCACAGATACGCAGTATTTT
D: TRBD2; size: -; J: TRBJ2-7; V: TRBV10-3; CDR3: CAISLAAPYEQYF; DNA: TGTGCCATCAGTCTAGCGGCCCCCTACGAGCAGTACTTC
D: -; size: -; J: TRBJ1-2; V: TRBV10-1; CDR3: CASTGYGYTF; DNA: TGCGCCAGCACAGGGTATGGCTACACCTTC
D: -; size: -; J: TRBJ2-7; V: TRBV18; CDR3: CASSPGLYEQYF; DNA: TGTGCCAGCTCACCGGGACTCTACGAGCAGTACTTC
D: TRBD2; size: once; J: TRBJ2-2; V: TRBV9; CDR3: CASSVGLAGGPNTGELFF; DNA: TGTGCCAGCAGCGTAGGACTAGCGGGGGGGCCCAACACCGGGGAGCTGTTTTTT
D: TRBD2; size: -; J: TRBJ2-1; V: TRBV2; CDR3: CAAWRLAASNEQFF; DNA: TGTGCCGCTTGGAGACTAGCGGCGTCCAATGAGCAGTTCTTC
D: TRBD2; size: -; J: TRBJ2-2; V: TRBV30; CDR3: CAWRVLAGMSGELFF; DNA: TGTGCCTGGAGGGTCCTAGCGGGAATGTCCGGGGAGCTGTTTTTT
D: -; size: -; J: TRBJ2-7; V: TRBV5-6; CDR3: CASSLIDSYEQYF; DNA: TGTGCCAGCAGCTTGATAGACAGCTACGAGCAGTACTTC
D: -; size: -; J: TRBJ1-5; V: TRBV19; CDR3: CAIGQGNQPQHF; DNA: TGTGCCATAGGGCAGGGTAATCAGCCCCAGCATTTT
D: -; size: few; J: TRBJ1-6; V: TRBV6-5; CDR3: CASSSKKSSYNSPLHF; DNA: TGTGCCAGCAGTTCCAAAAAGAGCTCCTATAATTCACCCCTCCACTTT
D: TRBD1; size: -; J: TRBJ1-1; V: TRBV18; CDR3: CASSPDRTGEAFF; DNA: TGTGCCAGCTCACCAGATCGGACAGGGGAAGCTTTCTTT
D: TRBD2; size: -; J: TRBJ2-1; V: TRBV19; CDR3: CASSEGLAGGNEQFF; DNA: TGTGCCAGTAGCGAGGGACTAGCGGGGGGCAATGAGCAGTTCTTC